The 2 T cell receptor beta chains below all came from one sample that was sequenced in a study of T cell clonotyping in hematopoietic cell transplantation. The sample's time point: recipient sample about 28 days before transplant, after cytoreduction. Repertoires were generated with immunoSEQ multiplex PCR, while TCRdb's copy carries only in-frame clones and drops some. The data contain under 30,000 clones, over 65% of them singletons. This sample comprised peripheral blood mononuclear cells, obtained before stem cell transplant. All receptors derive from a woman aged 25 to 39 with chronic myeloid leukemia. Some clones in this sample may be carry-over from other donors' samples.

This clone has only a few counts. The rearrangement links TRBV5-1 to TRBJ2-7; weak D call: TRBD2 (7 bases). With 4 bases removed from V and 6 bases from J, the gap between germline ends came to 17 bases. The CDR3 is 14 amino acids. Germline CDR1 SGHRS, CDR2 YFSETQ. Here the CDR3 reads CASSHGGGGGEQYV. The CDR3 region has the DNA TGCGCCAGCAGCCATGGAGGGGGGGGTGGCGAGCAGTACGTC.

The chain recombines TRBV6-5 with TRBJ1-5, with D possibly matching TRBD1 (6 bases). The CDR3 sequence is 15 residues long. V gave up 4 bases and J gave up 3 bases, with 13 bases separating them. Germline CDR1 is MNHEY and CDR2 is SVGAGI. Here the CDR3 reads CASSFTGNSNQPQHF. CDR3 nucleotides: TGTGCCAGCAGTTTTACAGGGAACTCCAATCAGCCCCAGCATTTT.